This T cell receptor (beta chain) was sequenced during a study of T cell responses to AZD1222 COVID-19 vaccine. Study findings and constraints: White British ancestry dominated among donors, who included more females, and clonal diversity was possibly underestimated. CD4 TCRs covered the whole spike, strongest at regions 160-218 and 743-854. All repertoire sampling was performed exclusively after the peak T cell response.

As regards this clone: Its specificity is unknown.

Sequencing used immunoSEQ multiplex PCR; TCRdb keeps in-frame clones, though not all of them. Of about 200,000 clones detected, roughly nine tenths appear once; the ten largest clones hold under 4%. CDR1 is ENHRY and CDR2 is SYGVKD in the germline V gene. With 0 bases removed from V and 6 bases from J, the gap between germline ends came to 17 bases. CDR3 length equals 16 residues. V gene TRBV10-3 combines with J gene TRBJ1-1; D is possibly TRBD1 (5 bases). This TCR was recovered from an adult who received the AZD1222 COVID-19 vaccine. Material: peripheral blood, obtained 28 days after the second AZD1222 dose. This CDR3 reads CAISESGAGMSAEAFF. In nucleotides, the CDR3 is TGTGCCATCAGTGAGTCAGGGGCAGGGATGAGCGCTGAAGCTTTCTTT.